Sequencing of this TCR beta chain was carried out in a study of memory CD4+ T cells and cytomegalovirus serostatus. Study-level information: Of the healthy Belgian adults, fewer than 10 were CMV seropositive and 24 seronegative.

Findings and caveats of the study: Each of fewer than 80 CMV-associated TCRbeta sequences occurred in one to five individuals.

This clone was picked up one time. Antigen: not known. This likely comes from a read error, as the CDR3 has no conserved phenylalanine or tryptophan at its end. This CDR3 region has 16 residues. V was pared by 7 bases and J by 8 bases, with 15 bases of the junction left unmatched. The germline CDR1 and CDR2 sequences are SNHLY and FYNNEI. Single viable CD3+CD4+CD8-CD45RO+ cells were sorted as the memory CD4+ T cells. After thawing, CD4+ T cells were positively selected. Method: immunoSEQ multiplex PCR; TCRdb's copy keeps in-frame clones and lacks some. The table has tens of thousands of clones, around 76% seen once.

The gene calls are TRBV2 and TRBJ1-2; 11 bases line up with TRBD1. Input material: memory CD4+ T cells from blood. The TCR sequence derives from an adult in good health and CMV-seronegative. Some clones in this sample may be carry-over from other donors' samples. CDR3: CASTRTGGTVAWGYTL. In DNA, the CDR3 is TGTGCCAGCACCAGGACAGGGGGCACTGTCGCATGGGGCTACACCCTC.